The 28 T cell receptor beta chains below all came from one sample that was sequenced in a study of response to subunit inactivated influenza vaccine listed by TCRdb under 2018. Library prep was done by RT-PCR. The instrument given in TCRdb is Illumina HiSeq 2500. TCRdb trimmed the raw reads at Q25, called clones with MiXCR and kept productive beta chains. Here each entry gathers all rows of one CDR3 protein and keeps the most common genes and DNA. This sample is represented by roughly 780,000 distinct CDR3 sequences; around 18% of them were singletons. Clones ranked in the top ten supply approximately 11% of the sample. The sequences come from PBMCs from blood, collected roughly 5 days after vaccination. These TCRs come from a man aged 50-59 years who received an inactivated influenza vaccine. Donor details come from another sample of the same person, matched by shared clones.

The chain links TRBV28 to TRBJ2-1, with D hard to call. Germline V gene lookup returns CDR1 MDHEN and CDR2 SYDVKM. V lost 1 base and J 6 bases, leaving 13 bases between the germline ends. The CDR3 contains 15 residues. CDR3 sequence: CASSLLAGPLNEQFF. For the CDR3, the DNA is TGTGCCAGCAGTTTATTGGCAGGTCCACTCAATGAGCAGTTCTTC.

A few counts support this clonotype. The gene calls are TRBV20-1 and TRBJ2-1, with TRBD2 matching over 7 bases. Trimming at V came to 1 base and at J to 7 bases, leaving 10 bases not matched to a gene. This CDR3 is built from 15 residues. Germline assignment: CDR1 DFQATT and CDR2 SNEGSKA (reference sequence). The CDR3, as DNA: TGCAGTGCTAGAGTGGTCGGGAGGCCTAGGAATGAGCAGTTCTTC. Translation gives CSARVVGRPRNEQFF.

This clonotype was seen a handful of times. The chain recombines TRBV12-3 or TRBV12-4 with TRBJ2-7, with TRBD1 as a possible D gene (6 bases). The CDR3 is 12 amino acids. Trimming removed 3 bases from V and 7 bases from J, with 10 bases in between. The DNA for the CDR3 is TGTGCCAGCAGTTTTGGGACACTTGAGCAGTACTTC. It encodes CASSFGTLEQYF.

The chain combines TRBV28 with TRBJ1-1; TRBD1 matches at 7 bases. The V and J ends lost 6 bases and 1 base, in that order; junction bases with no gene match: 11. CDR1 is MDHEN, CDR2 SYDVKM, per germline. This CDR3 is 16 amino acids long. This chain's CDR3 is CASRSDRADRNTEAFF. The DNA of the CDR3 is TGTGCCAGCAGATCCGACAGGGCGGATCGGAACACTGAAGCTTTCTTT.

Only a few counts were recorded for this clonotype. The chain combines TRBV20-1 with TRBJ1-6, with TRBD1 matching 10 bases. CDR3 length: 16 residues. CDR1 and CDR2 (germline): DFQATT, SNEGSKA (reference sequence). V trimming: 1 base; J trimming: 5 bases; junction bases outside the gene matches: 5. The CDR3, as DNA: TGCAGTGCTAGAGGCTCTGGGACAGGGGATAATTCACCCCTCCACTTT. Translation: CSARGSGTGDNSPLHF.

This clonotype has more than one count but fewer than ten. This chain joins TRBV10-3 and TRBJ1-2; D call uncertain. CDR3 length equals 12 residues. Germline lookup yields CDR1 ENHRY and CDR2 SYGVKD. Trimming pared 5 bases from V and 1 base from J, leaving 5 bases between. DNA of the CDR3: TGTGCCATCAGTCCGATTAACTATGGCTACACCTTC. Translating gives CAISPINYGYTF.

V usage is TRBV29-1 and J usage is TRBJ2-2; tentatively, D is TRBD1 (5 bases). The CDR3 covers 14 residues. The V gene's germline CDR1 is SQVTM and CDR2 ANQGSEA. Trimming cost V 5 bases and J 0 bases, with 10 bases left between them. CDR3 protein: CSVSGFANTGELFF. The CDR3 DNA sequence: TGCAGCGTTTCAGGGTTCGCGAACACCGGGGAGCTGTTTTTT.

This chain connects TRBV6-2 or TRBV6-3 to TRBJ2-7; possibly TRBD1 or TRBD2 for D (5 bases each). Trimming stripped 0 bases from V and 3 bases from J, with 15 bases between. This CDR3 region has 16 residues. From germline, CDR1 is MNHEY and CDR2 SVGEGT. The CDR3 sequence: CASSYSSGAEDYEQYF. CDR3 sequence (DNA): TGTGCCAGCAGTTACTCTTCCGGGGCTGAGGACTACGAGCAGTACTTC.

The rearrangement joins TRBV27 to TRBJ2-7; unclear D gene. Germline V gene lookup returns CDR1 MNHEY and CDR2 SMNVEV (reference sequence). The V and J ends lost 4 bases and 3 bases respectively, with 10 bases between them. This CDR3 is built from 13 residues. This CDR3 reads CASSSGRHYEQYF. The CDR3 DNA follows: TGTGCCAGCAGTTCAGGACGGCACTACGAGCAGTACTTC.

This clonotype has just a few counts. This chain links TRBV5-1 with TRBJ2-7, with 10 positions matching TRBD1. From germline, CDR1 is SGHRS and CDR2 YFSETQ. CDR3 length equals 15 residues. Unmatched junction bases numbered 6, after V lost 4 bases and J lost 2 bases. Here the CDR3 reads CASSPVGQGAYEQYF. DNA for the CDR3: TGCGCCAGCAGCCCAGTCGGACAGGGGGCCTACGAGCAGTACTTC.

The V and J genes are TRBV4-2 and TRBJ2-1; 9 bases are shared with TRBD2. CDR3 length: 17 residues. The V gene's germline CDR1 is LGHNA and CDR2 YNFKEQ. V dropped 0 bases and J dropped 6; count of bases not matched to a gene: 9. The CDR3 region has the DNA TGTGCCAGCAGCCAAGAAGCGGTAGCGGGAGTTGCCAATGAGCAGTTCTTC. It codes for CASSQEAVAGVANEQFF.

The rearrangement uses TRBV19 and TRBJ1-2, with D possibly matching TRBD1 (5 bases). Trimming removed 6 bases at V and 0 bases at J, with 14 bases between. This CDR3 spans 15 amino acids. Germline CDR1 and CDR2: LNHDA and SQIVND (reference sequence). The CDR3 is CASRPGLKTNYGYTF. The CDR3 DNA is TGTGCCAGTAGACCGGGACTGAAGACTAACTATGGCTACACCTTC.

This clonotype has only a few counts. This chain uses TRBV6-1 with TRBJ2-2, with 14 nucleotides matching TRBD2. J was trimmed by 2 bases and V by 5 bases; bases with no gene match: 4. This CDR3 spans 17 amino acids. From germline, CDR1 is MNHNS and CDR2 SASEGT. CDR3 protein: CASSRLAGGKNTGELFF. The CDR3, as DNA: TGTGCCAGCAGTCGACTAGCGGGGGGGAAAAACACCGGGGAGCTGTTTTTT.

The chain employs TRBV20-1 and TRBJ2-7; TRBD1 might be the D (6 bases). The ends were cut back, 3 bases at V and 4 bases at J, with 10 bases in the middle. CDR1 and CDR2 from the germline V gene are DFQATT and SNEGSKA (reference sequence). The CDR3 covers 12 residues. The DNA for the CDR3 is TGCAGTGCTAGGCCTCAGGGGTACGAGCAGTACTTC. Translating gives CSARPQGYEQYF.

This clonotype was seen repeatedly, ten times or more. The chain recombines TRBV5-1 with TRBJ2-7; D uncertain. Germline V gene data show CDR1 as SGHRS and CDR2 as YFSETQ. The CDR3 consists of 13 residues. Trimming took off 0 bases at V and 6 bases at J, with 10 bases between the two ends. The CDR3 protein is CASSLDPWGEQYF. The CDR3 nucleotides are TGCGCCAGCAGCTTGGATCCCTGGGGCGAGCAGTACTTC.

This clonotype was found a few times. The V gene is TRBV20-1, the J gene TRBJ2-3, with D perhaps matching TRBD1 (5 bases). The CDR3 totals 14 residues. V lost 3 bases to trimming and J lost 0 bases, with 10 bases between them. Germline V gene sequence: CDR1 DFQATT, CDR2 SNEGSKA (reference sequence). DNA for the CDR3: TGCAGTGCTAGGACAGCCCCTAGCACAGATACGCAGTATTTT. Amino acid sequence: CSARTAPSTDTQYF.

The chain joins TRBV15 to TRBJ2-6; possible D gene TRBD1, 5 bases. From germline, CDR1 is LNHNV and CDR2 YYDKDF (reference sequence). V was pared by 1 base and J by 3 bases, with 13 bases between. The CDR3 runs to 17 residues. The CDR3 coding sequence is TGTGCCACCAGCAGAGGGTCAGGGTTTGATGGGGCCAACGTCCTGACTTTC. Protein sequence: CATSRGSGFDGANVLTF.

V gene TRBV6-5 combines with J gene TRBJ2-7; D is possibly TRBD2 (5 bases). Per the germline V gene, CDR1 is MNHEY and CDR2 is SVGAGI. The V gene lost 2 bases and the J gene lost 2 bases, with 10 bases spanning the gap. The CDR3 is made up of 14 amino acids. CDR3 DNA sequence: TGTGCCAGCAGTTACGGGAGAAAGGCCTACGAGCAGTACTTC. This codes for CASSYGRKAYEQYF.

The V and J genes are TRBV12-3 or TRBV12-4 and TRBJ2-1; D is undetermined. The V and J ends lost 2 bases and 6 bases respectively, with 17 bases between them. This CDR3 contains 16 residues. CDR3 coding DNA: TGTGCCAGCAGTTTATTGGGTCGGTCAGCAGGCAATGAGCAGTTCTTC. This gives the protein CASSLLGRSAGNEQFF.

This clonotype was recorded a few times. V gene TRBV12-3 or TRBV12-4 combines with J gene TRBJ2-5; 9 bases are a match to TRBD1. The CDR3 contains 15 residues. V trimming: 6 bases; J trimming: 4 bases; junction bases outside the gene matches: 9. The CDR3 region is CASRAGTGIGETQYF. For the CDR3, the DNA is TGTGCCAGCAGGGCCGGGACAGGGATCGGAGAGACCCAGTACTTC.

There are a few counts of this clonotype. The CDR3 region is CASSSGGLNEQFF. The DNA of the CDR3 is TGTGCCAGCAGTTCGGGGGGGCTCAATGAGCAGTTCTTC. The chain couples TRBV6-5 to TRBJ2-1; 8 bases align to TRBD2. This CDR3 contains 13 residues. V dropped 4 bases and J dropped 6; count of bases not matched to a gene: 2. Germline V lookup: CDR1 MNHEY, CDR2 SVGAGI.

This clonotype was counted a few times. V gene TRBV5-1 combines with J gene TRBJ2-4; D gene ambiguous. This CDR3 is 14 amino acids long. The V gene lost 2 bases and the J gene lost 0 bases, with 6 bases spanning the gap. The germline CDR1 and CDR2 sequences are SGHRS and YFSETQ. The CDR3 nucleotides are TGCGCCAGCAGCTTAAGTCTAGCCAAAAACATTCAGTACTTC. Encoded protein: CASSLSLAKNIQYF. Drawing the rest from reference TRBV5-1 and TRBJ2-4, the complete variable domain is KAGVTQTPRYLIKTRGQQVTLSCSPISGHRSVSWYQQTPGQGLQFLFEYFSETQRNKGNFPGRFSGRQFSNSRSEMNVSTLELGDSALYLCASSLSLAKNIQYFGAGTRLSVL.

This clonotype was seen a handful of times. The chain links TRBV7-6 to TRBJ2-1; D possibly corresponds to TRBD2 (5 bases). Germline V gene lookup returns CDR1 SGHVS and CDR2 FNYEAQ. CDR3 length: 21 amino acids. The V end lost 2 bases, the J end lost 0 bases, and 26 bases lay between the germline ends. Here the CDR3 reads CASSLNIVSREGVLSYNEQFF. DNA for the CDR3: TGTGCCAGCAGCTTAAATATTGTCTCCCGGGAAGGAGTCCTCTCCTACAATGAGCAGTTCTTC.

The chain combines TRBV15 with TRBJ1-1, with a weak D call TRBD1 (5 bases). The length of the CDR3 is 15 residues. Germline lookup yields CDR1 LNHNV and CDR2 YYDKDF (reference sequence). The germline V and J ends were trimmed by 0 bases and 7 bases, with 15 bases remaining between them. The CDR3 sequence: CATSREGRGALEAFF. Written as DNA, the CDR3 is TGTGCCACCAGCAGAGAGGGGCGAGGCGCACTTGAAGCTTTCTTT. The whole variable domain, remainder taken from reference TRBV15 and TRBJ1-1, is DAMVIQNPRYQVTQFGKPVTLSCSQTLNHNVMYWYQQKSSQAPKLLFHYYDKDFNNEADTPDNFQSRRPNTSFCFLDIRSPGLGDTAMYLCATSREGRGALEAFFGQGTRLTVV.

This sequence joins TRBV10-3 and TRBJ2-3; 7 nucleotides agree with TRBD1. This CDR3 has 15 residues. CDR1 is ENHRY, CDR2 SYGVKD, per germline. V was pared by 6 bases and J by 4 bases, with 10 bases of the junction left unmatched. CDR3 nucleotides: TGTGCCATCAGCCCCAGGGGGTTACGGTCAGATACGCAGTATTTT. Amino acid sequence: CAISPRGLRSDTQYF.

CDR3: CSASPQREGLTDTQYF. DNA of the CDR3: TGCAGTGCTAGCCCCCAACGGGAGGGCCTGACAGATACGCAGTATTTT. The chain couples TRBV20-1 to TRBJ2-3, with 8 bases fitting TRBD2. The length of the CDR3 is 16 residues. Germline CDR1 DFQATT, CDR2 SNEGSKA (reference sequence). The J segment lost 3 bases and the V segment lost 3 bases, leaving 11 bases of the junction unmatched.

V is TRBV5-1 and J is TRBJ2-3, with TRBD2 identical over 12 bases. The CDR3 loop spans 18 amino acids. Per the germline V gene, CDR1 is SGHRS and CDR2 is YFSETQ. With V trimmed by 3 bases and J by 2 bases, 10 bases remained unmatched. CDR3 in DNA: TGCGCCAGCAGCTCCAACCTAGCGGGGGGGTTACCCACAGATACGCAGTATTTT. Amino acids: CASSSNLAGGLPTDTQYF.

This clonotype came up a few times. Here the CDR3 DNA reads TGTGCCAGCAGCCACGGACAGAGCCGAGAGACCCAGTACTTC. Its translation: CASSHGQSRETQYF. This sequence joins TRBV7-9 and TRBJ2-5, with D maybe TRBD1 (6 bases). Trimming left V 5 bases short and J 4 bases short, with 14 bases between. Germline CDR1 and CDR2: SEHNR and FQNEAQ (reference sequence). CDR3 length: 14 residues.